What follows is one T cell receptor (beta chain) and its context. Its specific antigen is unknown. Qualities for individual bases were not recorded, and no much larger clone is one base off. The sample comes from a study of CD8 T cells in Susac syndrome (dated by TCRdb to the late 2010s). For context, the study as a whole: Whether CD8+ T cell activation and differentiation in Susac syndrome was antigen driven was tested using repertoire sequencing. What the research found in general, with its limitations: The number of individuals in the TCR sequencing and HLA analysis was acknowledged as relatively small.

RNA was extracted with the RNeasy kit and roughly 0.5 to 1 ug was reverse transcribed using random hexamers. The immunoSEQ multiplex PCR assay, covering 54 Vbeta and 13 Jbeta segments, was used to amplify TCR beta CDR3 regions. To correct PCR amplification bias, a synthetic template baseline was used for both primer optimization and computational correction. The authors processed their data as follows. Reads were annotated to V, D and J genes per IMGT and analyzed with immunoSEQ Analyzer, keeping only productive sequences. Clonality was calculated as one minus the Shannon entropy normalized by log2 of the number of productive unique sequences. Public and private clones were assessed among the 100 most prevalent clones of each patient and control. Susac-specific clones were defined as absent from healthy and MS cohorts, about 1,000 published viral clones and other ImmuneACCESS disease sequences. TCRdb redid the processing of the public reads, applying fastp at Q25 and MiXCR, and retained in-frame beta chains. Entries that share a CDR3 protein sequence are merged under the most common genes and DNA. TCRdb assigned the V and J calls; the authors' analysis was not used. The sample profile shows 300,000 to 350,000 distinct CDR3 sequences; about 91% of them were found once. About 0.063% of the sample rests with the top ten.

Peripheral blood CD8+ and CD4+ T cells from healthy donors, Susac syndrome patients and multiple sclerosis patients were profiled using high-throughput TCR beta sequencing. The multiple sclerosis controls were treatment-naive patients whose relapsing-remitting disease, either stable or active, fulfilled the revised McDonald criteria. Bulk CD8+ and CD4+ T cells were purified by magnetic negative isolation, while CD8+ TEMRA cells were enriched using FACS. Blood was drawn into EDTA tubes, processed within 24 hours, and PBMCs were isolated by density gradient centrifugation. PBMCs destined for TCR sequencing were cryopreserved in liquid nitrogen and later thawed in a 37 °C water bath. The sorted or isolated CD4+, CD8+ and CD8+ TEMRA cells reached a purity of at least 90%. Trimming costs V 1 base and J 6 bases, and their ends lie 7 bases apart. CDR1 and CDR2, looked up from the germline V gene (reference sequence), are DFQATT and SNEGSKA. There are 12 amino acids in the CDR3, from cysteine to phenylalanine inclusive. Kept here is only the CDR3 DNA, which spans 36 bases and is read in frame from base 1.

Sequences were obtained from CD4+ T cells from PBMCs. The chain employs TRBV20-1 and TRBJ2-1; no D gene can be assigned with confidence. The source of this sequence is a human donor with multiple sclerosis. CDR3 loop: CSARGVRNEQFF. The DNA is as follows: TGCAGTGCTAGAGGGGTACGCAATGAGCAGTTCTTC.